This T cell receptor (beta chain) was identified during a study of blood T cell repertoires in COVID-19. V was cut by 6 bases and J by 8 bases, with 16 bases left in between. The CDR3 extends over 13 amino acids. Germline V CDR1 and CDR2: KGHSH, LQKENI. Original processing notes: Nucleated cell number was recorded as an estimate derived from reference gene primer amplification. Using immunoSEQ multiplex PCR, the repertoire was profiled, and TCRdb retains in-frame clones only, with some absent. That table gives V, J and clone size, and the DNA gave D and trimming. The table has 150,000 to 200,000 clones, about 85% seen once.

This chain joins TRBV18 and TRBJ1-2, with D possibly matching TRBD1 (5 bases). The sequence was obtained from a woman older than 75 with acute or convalescent COVID-19. The sequencing sample was made of peripheral blood. The CDR3 DNA follows: TGTGCCAGCTCTCCTTCGACATCAGGGGGCTACACCTTC. Translated, it gives CASSPSTSGGYTF. The variable domain in full, with the rest retrieved from reference TRBV18 and TRBJ1-2, is NAGVMQNPRHLVRRRGQEARLRCSPMKGHSHVYWYRQLPEEGLKFMVYLQKENIIDESGMPKERFSAEFPKEGPSILRIQQVVRGDSAAYFCASSPSTSGGYTFGSGTRLTVV.